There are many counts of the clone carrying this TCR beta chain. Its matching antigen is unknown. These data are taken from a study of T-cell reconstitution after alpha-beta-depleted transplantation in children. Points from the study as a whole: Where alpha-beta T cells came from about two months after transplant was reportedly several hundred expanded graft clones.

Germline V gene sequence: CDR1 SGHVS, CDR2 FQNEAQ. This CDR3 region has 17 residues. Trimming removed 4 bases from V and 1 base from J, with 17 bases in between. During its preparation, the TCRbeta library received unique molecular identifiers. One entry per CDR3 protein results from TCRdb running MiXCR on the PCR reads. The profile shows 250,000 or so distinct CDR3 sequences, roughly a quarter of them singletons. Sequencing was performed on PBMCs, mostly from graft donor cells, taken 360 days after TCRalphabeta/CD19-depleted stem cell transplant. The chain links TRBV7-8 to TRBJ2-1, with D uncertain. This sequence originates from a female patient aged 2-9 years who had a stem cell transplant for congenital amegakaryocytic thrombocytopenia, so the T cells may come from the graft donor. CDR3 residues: CASSSVAAVGSYNEQFF. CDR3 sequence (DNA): TGTGCCAGCAGCTCCGTAGCCGCCGTGGGTTCCTACAATGAGCAGTTCTTC. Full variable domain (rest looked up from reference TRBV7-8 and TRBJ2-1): GAGVSQSPRYKVAKRGQDVALRCDPISGHVSLFWYQQALGQGPEFLTYFQNEAQLDKSGLPSDRFFAERPEGSVSTLKIQRTQQEDSAVYLCASSSVAAVGSYNEQFFGPGTRLTVL.